This TCR beta chain was obtained from a study of blood T cell repertoires in COVID-19. Study-wide background: Italy, Spain and the United States were the sources of the convalescent and acute COVID-19 samples.

Germline V gene sequence: CDR1 SGDLS, CDR2 YYNGEE. The CDR3 extends over 17 amino acids. Losses at the gene ends were 0 bases for V and 4 bases for J; bases not matched to a gene: 5. Authors' data handling: Amplified reference gene primers provided the basis for estimating nucleated cell counts. Assay: immunoSEQ multiplex PCR; the TCRdb copy retains only in-frame clones and omits some. For V, J and clone size, that table is used; D and trimming come from the DNA. This sample has about 120,000 clones; around 86% occur once, and the top ten carry around 11%. Sequencing was done on a sample of peripheral blood. The TCR sequence derives from a man aged 55 to 69 with acute or convalescent COVID-19. The chain employs TRBV9 and TRBJ2-3; 13 positions agree with TRBD2. CDR3: CASSVGGLAGMSDTQYF. The CDR3, as DNA: TGTGCCAGCAGCGTAGGGGGACTAGCGGGAATGTCAGATACGCAGTATTTT. The complete variable domain, with remaining parts taken from reference TRBV9 and TRBJ2-3, reads DSGVTQTPKHLITATGQRVTLRCSPRSGDLSVYWYQQSLDQGLQFLIQYYNGEERAKGNILERFSAQQFPDLHSELNLSSLELGDSALYFCASSVGGLAGMSDTQYFGPGTRLTVL.